This T cell receptor beta chain was identified during a study of shared T cell receptors in the human thymus. TCRdb keeps only in-frame clones here, not all; method: immunoSEQ multiplex PCR. The repertoire holds about 380,000 clones, with just under 95% as singletons. The TCR originated in a human donor. The sample was thymocytes.

CDR3 in DNA: TGTGCCAGTAGTATCGCAGGGCAGGAAAAACTGTTTTTT. It specifies CASSIAGQEKLFF. This chain uses TRBV19 with TRBJ1-4; weak D call: TRBD1 (5 bases). The CDR3 is made up of 13 amino acids. CDR1 is LNHDA and CDR2 is SQIVND in the germline V gene (reference sequence). V lost 3 bases and J lost 8, with 10 bases in between.